The 25 T cell receptor beta chains below all came from one sample that was sequenced in a study of T-cell memory formation after mild COVID-19. MiXCR was run by TCRdb on the 5' RACE reads, yielding one entry per CDR3 protein. The table records 40,000 to 55,000 distinct CDR3 sequences, 9% to 15% of them present only once. The sequenced sample was PBMCs or a T cell subset sorted from them (not recorded which). These receptors all stem from a man younger than 35 who had mild COVID-19 (a few samples of this study predate the infection). Cell type and time point are not known.

The genes are TRBV4-3 and TRBJ2-1, with TRBD2 identical over 9 bases. The germline CDR1 and CDR2 sequences are LGHNA and YSLEER. The CDR3 extends over 16 amino acids. The V segment lost 3 bases and the J segment 4 bases; nucleotides outside the gene matches: 7. For the CDR3, the DNA is TGCGCCAGCAGCCAGAACCCTAGCGGGACTTACAATGAGCAGTTCTTC. Amino acid sequence: CASSQNPSGTYNEQFF.

This chain links TRBV3-1 with TRBJ2-1; 7 bases are shared with TRBD2. Germline lookup yields CDR1 LGHDT and CDR2 YNNKEL (reference sequence). V lost 2 bases, J lost 6 bases, and 7 bases stayed unmatched. This CDR3 is built from 15 residues. DNA for the CDR3: TGTGCCAGCAGCCAATGGGAGGGTATGGGCAATGAGCAGTTCTTC. Encoded protein: CASSQWEGMGNEQFF.

The chain is built from TRBV29-1 and TRBJ1-1, with unresolved D. The CDR3 length is 13 residues. Trimming shortened V by 6 bases and J by 3 bases, and 14 bases separated the two germline ends. The germline CDR1 and CDR2 sequences are SQVTM and ANQGSEA. CDR3 DNA: TGCAGCGTAAAAAGGAGGGAAGACACTGAAGCTTTCTTT. Protein: CSVKRREDTEAFF.

CDR3 DNA sequence: TGTGCCTGGAGTGGGACGGGGCTTAGGGCACCCCTCCACTTT. It codes for CAWSGTGLRAPLHF. The J gene is TRBJ1-6, the V gene TRBV30, with D maybe TRBD1 (5 bases). CDR1 and CDR2 (germline): GTSNPN, SVGIG (reference sequence). The CDR3 sequence is 14 residues long. Trimming left V 1 base short and J 11 bases short, with 15 bases between.

This chain links TRBV6-6 with TRBJ2-3, with D maybe TRBD1 (6 bases). CDR3 size: 17 residues. V was pared by 6 bases and J by 4 bases, with 23 bases between. Germline V lookup: CDR1 MNHNY, CDR2 SVGAGI (reference sequence). The CDR3 DNA is TGTGCCAGCAGGGAGGACAGCTCTTTCATCATCCCAGATACGCAGTATTTT. It is translated as CASREDSSFIIPDTQYF.

This clonotype was recorded many times. The chain combines TRBV9 with TRBJ1-6; no clear D. The V and J ends lost 0 bases and 6 bases respectively, with 7 bases between them. CDR3 size: 14 residues. The germline CDR1 and CDR2 sequences are SGDLS and YYNGEE. Here the CDR3 reads CASSVGLFNSPLHF. CDR3 coding DNA: TGTGCCAGCAGCGTAGGGCTTTTTAATTCACCCCTCCACTTT.

This clonotype was detected ten times or more. This chain uses TRBV6-2 or TRBV6-3 with TRBJ2-7, with D uncertain. The CDR3 runs to 13 residues. V was cut by 6 bases and J by 3 bases, with 12 bases left in between. Germline CDR1 and CDR2: MNHEY and SVGEGT. CDR3 in DNA: TGTGCCAGCAGCTCCCAGGTTGGCTACGAGCAGTACTTC. Its translation is CASSSQVGYEQYF.

There are a few counts of this clonotype. This chain connects TRBV6-1 to TRBJ2-7, with D perhaps TRBD2 (7 bases). V lost 11 bases, J lost 8 bases, and 16 bases lay in between. The CDR3 spans 11 residues. The germline gives CDR1 MNHNS, CDR2 SASEGT. CDR3 protein: CAAGSGGKQYV. In nucleotides, the CDR3 is TGTGCCGCGGGGTCGGGGGGCAAGCAGTACGTC.

Ten or more counts support this clonotype. The chain recombines TRBV7-2 with TRBJ2-2; D uncertain. This CDR3 spans 14 amino acids. Germline V gene lookup returns CDR1 SGHTA and CDR2 FQGNSA. V lost 3 bases, J lost 5 bases, and 10 bases lay in between. Here the CDR3 DNA reads TGTGCCAGCAGCTTGCACTCTGGGACCGGGGAGCTGTTTTTT. This encodes CASSLHSGTGELFF.

This clonotype showed up just a few times. The V call is TRBV3-1, the J call TRBJ2-3; D may match TRBD1 or TRBD2 (5 bases each). Germline loops: CDR1 LGHDT, CDR2 YNNKEL (reference sequence). There are 14 residues in the CDR3. The V gene lost 1 base and the J gene lost 6 bases, with 11 bases spanning the gap. The chain's CDR3 is CASSQVRGADTQYF. The DNA of the CDR3 is TGTGCCAGCAGCCAAGTACGAGGGGCGGATACGCAGTATTTT.

This clonotype was picked up a small number of times. The chain links TRBV2 to TRBJ2-5; the D is unclear. From germline, CDR1 is SNHLY and CDR2 FYNNEI. The CDR3 length is 12 residues. V was cut by 7 bases and J by 2 bases, with 8 bases left in between. This chain's CDR3 is CASTGLQETQYF. The CDR3 DNA reads TGTGCCAGCACTGGGCTTCAAGAGACCCAGTACTTC.

J is TRBJ2-5 and V is TRBV7-6, with TRBD2 identical over 11 bases. V lost 2 bases and J lost 4; bases outside the gene matches: 6. There are 16 residues in the CDR3. Per germline, CDR1 SGHVS and CDR2 FNYEAQ. The CDR3: CASSLLAGGRSETQYF. CDR3 sequence (DNA): TGTGCCAGCAGCTTATTAGCGGGGGGGCGGTCAGAGACCCAGTACTTC.

This clonotype was observed many times. Just one base apart from a much larger clone, this may be a read error. V and J are TRBV5-1 and TRBJ2-1, with D perhaps matching TRBD2 (7 bases). Germline V gene data show CDR1 as SGHRS and CDR2 as YFSETQ. V shed 4 bases and J shed 6 bases, with 17 bases lying between them. The length of the CDR3 is 15 residues. The CDR3 sequence: CASSLFAGAANEQFF. The DNA for the CDR3 is TGCGCCAGCAGCCTTTTCGCGGGGGCCGCCAATGAGCAGTTCTTC. Full variable domain (missing parts from reference TRBV5-1 and TRBJ2-1): KAGVTQTPRYLIKTRGQQVTLSCSPISGHRSVSWYQQTPGQGLQFLFEYFSETQRNKGNFPGRFSGRQFSNSRSEMNVSTLELGDSALYLCASSLFAGAANEQFFGPGTRLTVL.

J is TRBJ1-1 and V is TRBV5-6; TRBD1 agrees at 9 bases. CDR3 length equals 15 residues. Unmatched junction bases numbered 6, after V lost 4 bases and J lost 2 bases. Per germline, CDR1 SGHDT and CDR2 YYEEEE. The CDR3 coding sequence is TGTGCCAGCAGCGACCGGACAGGGGAAAACACTGAAGCTTTCTTT. Amino acid sequence: CASSDRTGENTEAFF.

The chain uses TRBV5-5 and TRBJ1-6; 10 nucleotides match TRBD1. J was trimmed by 10 bases and V by 3 bases; bases with no gene match: 4. CDR3 size: 14 residues. Germline loops: CDR1 SGHKS, CDR2 YYEKEE (reference sequence). The chain's CDR3 is CASSWGTGASPLHF. Here the CDR3 DNA reads TGTGCCAGCAGCTGGGGGACAGGGGCATCACCCCTCCACTTT.

This clonotype occurred many times. The V call is TRBV6-6, the J call TRBJ1-3, with D hard to call. CDR3 size: 12 residues. Germline V CDR1 and CDR2: MNHNY, SVGAGI (reference sequence). Trimming took off 8 bases at V and 8 bases at J, with 13 bases between the two ends. The CDR3 here is CASVAVSDTIYF. The CDR3, as DNA: TGTGCCAGCGTCGCGGTTTCCGACACCATATATTTT.

This clonotype occurred a few times. The chain employs TRBV20-1 and TRBJ1-5, with D unclear. CDR1 and CDR2 from the germline V gene are DFQATT and SNEGSKA (reference sequence). The V and J ends lost 6 bases and 4 bases respectively, with 10 bases between them. The CDR3 loop spans 12 amino acids. In nucleotides, the CDR3 is TGCAGTGCCCCGCGCGGGAATCAGCCCCAGCATTTT. Its translation is CSAPRGNQPQHF.

This clonotype was seen a handful of times. The chain uses TRBV7-6 and TRBJ1-2, with D possibly matching TRBD1 (6 bases). This CDR3 has 13 amino acids. V lost 5 bases to trimming and J lost 4 bases, with 11 bases between them. Germline V gene sequence: CDR1 SGHVS, CDR2 FNYEAQ. Here the CDR3 DNA reads TGTGCCAGCAGCGAGGGGGGTCTCTATGGCTACACCTTC. Translating it yields CASSEGGLYGYTF.

This clonotype was detected only a few times. The chain is built from TRBV20-1 and TRBJ2-6, with D uncertain. CDR1 is DFQATT and CDR2 is SNEGSKA in the germline V gene (reference sequence). The ends were cut back, 4 bases at V and 2 bases at J, with 12 bases in the middle. This CDR3 region has 15 residues. The CDR3: CSAINIGPGANVLTF. The CDR3 DNA reads TGCAGTGCTATCAACATCGGACCTGGGGCCAACGTCCTGACTTTC.

V is TRBV29-1 and J is TRBJ2-3, with 10 bases matching TRBD2. The CDR3 covers 13 residues. The junction had 2 bases not matched to a gene; V was cut back by 7 bases and J by 1 base. Germline V gene data show CDR1 as SQVTM and CDR2 as ANQGSEA. CDR3 protein: CSAGTSGTDTQYF. The DNA of the CDR3 is TGCAGCGCCGGGACTAGCGGCACAGATACGCAGTATTTT.

In this sample, this clonotype turned up many times. The chain recombines TRBV4-2 with TRBJ2-2; D is uncertain. This CDR3 is built from 14 residues. Deletions cut 1 base from V and 9 bases from J, with 12 bases between. The germline V gene encodes CDR1 LGHNA and CDR2 YNFKEQ. CDR3 nucleotide sequence: TGTGCCAGCAGCCAAGGAATAGATGCCCGGGAGCTGTTTTTT. Translating it yields CASSQGIDARELFF.

The rearrangement links TRBV10-2 to TRBJ2-5; D may be TRBD2 (5 bases). Germline V CDR1 and CDR2: WSHSY, SAAADI. The length of the CDR3 is 15 residues. V was pared by 2 bases and J by 1 base, with 11 bases between. The CDR3 sequence is CASSEPLGLQETQYF. As DNA, the CDR3 is TGCGCCAGCAGTGAGCCACTAGGCCTCCAAGAGACCCAGTACTTC.

This clonotype is termed large (0.1 to 1%). The rearrangement joins TRBV7-2 to TRBJ1-1; D uncertain. V lost 8 bases, J lost 11 bases, and 12 bases lay in between. Germline V gene lookup returns CDR1 SGHTA and CDR2 FQGNSA. The CDR3 covers 10 residues. CDR3 DNA sequence: TGTGCCAGCGGGCGGTTGGGGGCTTTCTTT. As protein: CASGRLGAFF.

This chain connects TRBV5-6 to TRBJ2-1; no firm D call. Trimming shortened V by 0 bases and J by 2 bases, and 12 bases separated the two germline ends. The CDR3 contains 16 residues. Per the germline V gene, CDR1 is SGHDT and CDR2 is YYEEEE. The CDR3 here is CASSLAKGSTYNEQFF. The CDR3 nucleotides are TGTGCCAGCAGCTTGGCCAAGGGATCCACCTACAATGAGCAGTTCTTC.

This clonotype was counted only a few times. The chain joins TRBV25-1 to TRBJ1-2; D gene ambiguous. The CDR3 has 14 amino acids. Germline V lookup: CDR1 MGHDK, CDR2 SYGVNS. V was cut by 2 bases and J by 2 bases, with 9 bases left in between. The chain's CDR3 is CASSEIPANYGYTF. DNA of the CDR3: TGTGCCAGCAGTGAAATCCCGGCGAACTATGGCTACACCTTC.